A single sample gave rise to the 3 T cell receptor beta chains below, sequenced in a study of cytomegalovirus exposure and HLA in healthy donors. The PCR ran on 60 Vbeta and 13 Jbeta primers. The data were produced by immunoSEQ multiplex PCR, yet TCRdb's version contains in-frame clones alone and is incomplete. This table holds about 140,000 clones, 70% to 75% found once. Sequencing input: PBMCs. These receptors all stem from a woman aged 40 to 55 in good health and CMV-seronegative.

The V call is TRBV2, the J call TRBJ1-2; D unclear. Germline CDR1 reads SNHLY; CDR2 reads FYNNEI. Trimming removed 3 bases from V and 5 bases from J, with 4 bases in between. This CDR3 contains 11 residues. CDR3 amino acids: CASSEEYGYTF. CDR3 in DNA: TGTGCCAGCAGTGAGGAGTATGGCTACACCTTC.

This chain links TRBV20-1 with TRBJ2-7; the match to TRBD1 covers 7 bases. The germline gives CDR1 DFQATT, CDR2 SNEGSKA (reference sequence). The CDR3 is 11 amino acids. J was trimmed by 5 bases and V by 6 bases; bases with no gene match: 4. The DNA of the CDR3 is TGCAGTGCAAAACAGGGGAACGAGCAGTACTTC. This gives the protein CSAKQGNEQYF.

This clone was counted only a few times. This chain joins TRBV4-1 and TRBJ1-4, with 9 bases identical to TRBD1. The CDR3 is 16 residues long. The germline gives CDR1 MGHRA, CDR2 YSYEKL. The junction had 7 bases not matched to a gene; V was cut back by 2 bases and J by 6 bases. The CDR3 nucleotides read TGCGCCAGCAGCCAACCCACAGGGGGCGACTATGAAAAACTGTTTTTT. This codes for CASSQPTGGDYEKLFF.